The 12 T cell receptor beta chains below come from one sample, sequenced in a study of monozygotic twins with cystic fibrosis. TCRdb keeps only in-frame clones here, not all; method: immunoSEQ multiplex PCR. The repertoire holds tens of thousands of clones, with roughly 89% as singletons. Sequenced material: blood. The source of these receptors is a woman aged 25 to 45 with cystic fibrosis.

This rearrangement joins TRBV25-1 to TRBJ1-1, with TRBD1 matching over 7 bases. The germline V gene encodes CDR1 MGHDK and CDR2 SYGVNS. With V trimmed by 6 bases and J by 7 bases, 2 bases remained unmatched. The CDR3 totals 11 residues. In DNA form, the CDR3 reads TGTGCCAGCAGGACAGGGAGTGAAGCTTTCTTT. Amino acid sequence: CASRTGSEAFF.

This chain connects TRBV7-2 to TRBJ2-5, with TRBD2 as a possible D gene (5 bases). The V end lost 5 bases, the J end lost 4 bases, and 11 bases lay between the germline ends. Germline CDR1 and CDR2: SGHTA and FQGNSA. The CDR3 totals 13 residues. As DNA, the CDR3 is TGTGCCAGCAGCCCTCGTCGGGGAGAGACCCAGTACTTC. Amino acid sequence: CASSPRRGETQYF.

The chain links TRBV6-1 to TRBJ2-1; D is undetermined. Germline V gene sequence: CDR1 MNHNS, CDR2 SASEGT. With 5 bases removed from V and 5 bases from J, the gap between germline ends came to 13 bases. This CDR3 region has 14 residues. In DNA, the CDR3 is TGTGCCAGCAGTAAAACCGGTGGTGACAATGAGCAGTTCTTC. Its protein product is CASSKTGGDNEQFF.

The gene calls are TRBV4-3 and TRBJ2-5; D may correspond to TRBD1 or TRBD2 (5 bases each). CDR3 size: 13 residues. The germline V gene has CDR1 LGHNA and CDR2 YSLEER. Trimming shortened V by 4 bases and J by 5 bases, and 11 bases separated the two germline ends. The CDR3 here is CASSRGELETQYF. The CDR3 DNA reads as TGCGCCAGCAGCCGAGGGGAGTTGGAGACCCAGTACTTC.

This clone was picked up a small number of times. The chain carries TRBV16 and TRBJ1-2, with D tentatively TRBD1 (5 bases). The CDR3 totals 15 residues. Between the trimmed V and J ends, which lost 0 bases and 6 bases, there was a span of 14 bases. Germline V gene data show CDR1 as KGHSY and CDR2 as FQNENV. The CDR3 DNA reads TGTGCCAGCAGCCAATCGGGGGGAGGTCGAGATGGCTACACCTTC. Protein sequence: CASSQSGGGRDGYTF.

The V gene is TRBV7-2, the J gene TRBJ1-2, with D possibly TRBD1 on 6 matching bases. The length of the CDR3 is 14 residues. Germline-derived CDR1 and CDR2 are SGHTA and FQGNSA. Trimming cost V 0 bases and J 7 bases, with 12 bases left between them. The CDR3 DNA follows: TGTGCCAGCAGCTTAGCATCGGGGGGCGGTGGCTACACCTTC. Translation gives CASSLASGGGGYTF.

The chain employs TRBV11-2 and TRBJ2-2; D might be TRBD1 or TRBD2, each matching 6 bases. Germline V CDR1 and CDR2: SGHAT, FQNNGV. The CDR3 consists of 18 residues. Trimming left V 5 bases short and J 8 bases short, with 27 bases between. The chain's CDR3 is CASSLNNRQARGSGELFF. The CDR3 DNA follows: TGTGCCAGCAGCCTAAACAACCGACAGGCTCGGGGGTCGGGGGAGCTGTTTTTT.

The chain employs TRBV9 and TRBJ2-2; D perhaps matches TRBD1 (6 bases). The CDR3 has 15 amino acids. V lost 4 bases and J lost 3, with 13 bases in between. Germline V gene sequence: CDR1 SGDLS, CDR2 YYNGEE. CDR3 amino acids: CASSPRTADTGELFF. The CDR3 region has the DNA TGTGCCAGCAGCCCCAGGACAGCGGACACCGGGGAGCTGTTTTTT.

V usage is TRBV5-8 and J usage is TRBJ2-7, with 9 positions matching TRBD1. Trimming took 4 bases from V and 0 from J; bases not matched to a gene: 2. The length of the CDR3 is 14 residues. The germline gives CDR1 SGHTS, CDR2 YDEGEE. The CDR3 DNA follows: TGTGCCAGCAGCCGGGACAGGGCCTCCTACGAGCAGTACTTC. Its protein product is CASSRDRASYEQYF.

In its sample, this clone was seen once. The genes are TRBV5-4 and TRBJ2-3, with D perhaps matching TRBD1 (6 bases). The V end lost 4 bases, the J end lost 3 bases, and 9 bases lay between the germline ends. Per the germline V gene, CDR1 is SGHNT and CDR2 is YYREEE (reference sequence). The CDR3 is 13 amino acids. CDR3 sequence: CASSLQGTDTQYF. The CDR3 DNA is TGTGCCAGCAGCCTACAGGGTACAGATACGCAGTATTTT.

V usage is TRBV19 and J usage is TRBJ1-1; no definite D call. The CDR3 length is 12 residues. Trimming shortened V by 1 base and J by 8 bases, and 8 bases separated the two germline ends. Germline V gene lookup returns CDR1 LNHDA and CDR2 SQIVND (reference sequence). DNA of the CDR3: TGTGCCAGTAGTATAGCTGGCAGCGAAGCTTTCTTT. Translation: CASSIAGSEAFF.

J is TRBJ2-3 and V is TRBV6-4; D is undetermined. V lost 4 bases and J lost 1, with 9 bases in between. The CDR3 has 14 amino acids. Germline V gene lookup returns CDR1 MRHNA and CDR2 SNTAGT. CDR3 sequence reads: CASSGSAGTDTQYF. The CDR3 DNA is TGTGCCAGCAGTGGGTCAGCTGGCACAGATACGCAGTATTTT.